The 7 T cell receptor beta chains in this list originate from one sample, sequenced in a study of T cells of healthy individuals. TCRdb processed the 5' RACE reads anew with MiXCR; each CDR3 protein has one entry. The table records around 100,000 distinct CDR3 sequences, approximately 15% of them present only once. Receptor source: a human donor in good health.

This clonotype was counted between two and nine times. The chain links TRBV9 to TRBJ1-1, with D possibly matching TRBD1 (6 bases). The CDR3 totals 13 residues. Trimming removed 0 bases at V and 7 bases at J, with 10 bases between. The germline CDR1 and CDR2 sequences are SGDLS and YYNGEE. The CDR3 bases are TGTGCCAGCAGCGTAGATTCAGGGGATGAAGCTTTCTTT. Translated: CASSVDSGDEAFF.

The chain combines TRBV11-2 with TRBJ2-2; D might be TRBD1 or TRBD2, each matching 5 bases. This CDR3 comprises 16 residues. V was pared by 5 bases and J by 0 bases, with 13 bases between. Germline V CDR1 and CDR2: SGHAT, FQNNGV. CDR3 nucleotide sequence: TGTGCCAGCAGCCCACTTGGGACGGCGAACACCGGGGAGCTGTTTTTT. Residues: CASSPLGTANTGELFF.

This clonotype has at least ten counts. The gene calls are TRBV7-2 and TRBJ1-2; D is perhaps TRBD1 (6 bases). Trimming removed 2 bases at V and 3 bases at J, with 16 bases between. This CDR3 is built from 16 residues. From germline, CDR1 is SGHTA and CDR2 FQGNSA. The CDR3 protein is CASSLMSRGIDYGYTF. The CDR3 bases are TGTGCCAGCAGCTTAATGAGTAGGGGGATAGACTATGGCTACACCTTC.

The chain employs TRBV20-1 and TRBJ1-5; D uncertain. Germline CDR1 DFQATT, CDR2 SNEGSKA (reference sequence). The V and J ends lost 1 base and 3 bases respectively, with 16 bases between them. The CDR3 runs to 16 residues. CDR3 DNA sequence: TGCAGTGCTAGAGTAGGAATTCCTGGGGTCAATCAGCCCCAGCATTTT. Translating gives CSARVGIPGVNQPQHF.

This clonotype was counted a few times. The CDR3 sequence is CAISEGRYEQYF. As DNA, the CDR3 is TGTGCCATCAGTGAGGGAAGATACGAGCAGTACTTC. This chain connects TRBV10-3 to TRBJ2-7; D uncertain. Trimming stripped 2 bases from V and 4 bases from J, with 6 bases between. The CDR3 totals 12 residues. CDR1 is ENHRY and CDR2 is SYGVKD in the germline V gene.

DNA of the CDR3: TGTGCCACCCAGGCAGCGCCCGGAGATACGCAGTATTTT. This translates into CATQAAPGDTQYF. This chain joins TRBV15 and TRBJ2-3; D not resolved. This CDR3 contains 13 residues. Trimming removed 8 bases from V and 5 bases from J, with 14 bases in between. Germline CDR1 reads LNHNV; CDR2 reads YYDKDF (reference sequence). Together with reference TRBV15 and TRBJ2-3, the CDR3 gives the full variable domain: DAMVIQNPRYQVTQFGKPVTLSCSQTLNHNVMYWYQQKSSQAPKLLFHYYDKDFNNEADTPDNFQSRRPNTSFCFLDIRSPGLGDTAMYLCATQAAPGDTQYFGPGTRLTVL.

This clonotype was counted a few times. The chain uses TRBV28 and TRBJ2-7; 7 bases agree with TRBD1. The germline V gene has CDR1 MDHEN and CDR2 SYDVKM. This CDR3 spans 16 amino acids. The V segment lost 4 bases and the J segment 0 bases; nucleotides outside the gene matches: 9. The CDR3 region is CASSSLGQAFSYEQYF. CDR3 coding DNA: TGTGCCAGCAGTTCCCTAGGACAGGCTTTCTCCTACGAGCAGTACTTC.